The 31 T cell receptor beta chains given below trace back to one sample, sequenced in a study of cytomegalovirus exposure and HLA in healthy donors (dated by TCRdb to 2017 to 2019). Library construction relied on the immunoSEQ multiplex PCR assay. This immuneACCESS table, as held by TCRdb, lists in-frame sequences with V and J called but not all clones. Of the missing ones, under half trace to an unresolved V gene in checked studies; the others have no known cause. The sample table holds fewer than 250,000 clones, of which around 80% were seen once. The top ten constitute over 12% of the sample. What was sequenced was PBMCs. All receptors derive from a woman aged 25-40 years in good health and CMV-seropositive.

The genes are TRBV7-2 and TRBJ2-5; TRBD2 might be the D (5 bases). The CDR3 runs to 13 residues. Trimming stripped 1 base from V and 2 bases from J, with 5 bases between. Germline V gene data show CDR1 as SGHTA and CDR2 as FQGNSA. The CDR3 reads CASSLGGQETQYF. The CDR3 DNA follows: TGTGCCAGCAGCTTAGGAGGGCAAGAGACCCAGTACTTC.

The chain links TRBV7-2 to TRBJ1-1; the D gene is possibly TRBD1 (5 bases). This CDR3 has 14 residues. V was clipped by 1 base and J by 5 bases, with 11 bases between them. In germline, CDR1 is SGHTA, CDR2 FQGNSA. CDR3 region: CASSLEAGRTEAFF. In DNA form, the CDR3 reads TGTGCCAGCAGCTTAGAGGCAGGGAGGACTGAAGCTTTCTTT.

V gene TRBV7-6 combines with J gene TRBJ1-1; tentatively, D is TRBD1 (6 bases). V lost 6 bases and J 6 bases, leaving 14 bases between the germline ends. CDR1 SGHVS and CDR2 FNYEAQ come from the germline V gene. The CDR3 runs 13 residues. CDR3 nucleotides: TGTGCCAGCAGACCACACTCAGGGGCTGAAGCTTTCTTT. This codes for CASRPHSGAEAFF.

The chain combines TRBV5-1 with TRBJ2-3, with 7 nucleotides matching TRBD1. This CDR3 has 14 residues. V shed 4 bases and J 0 bases; nucleotides not matched to a gene: 2. Looked up from germline, CDR1 is SGHRS and CDR2 is YFSETQ. The CDR3 DNA reads TGCGCCAGCAGCCTGGGACAGAGCACAGATACGCAGTATTTT. It encodes CASSLGQSTDTQYF.

This clone was observed a single time. The chain recombines TRBV6-1 with TRBJ1-5; D is possibly TRBD1 (5 bases). V was trimmed by 4 bases and J by 2 bases, leaving 9 bases between them. Looked up from germline, CDR1 is MNHNS and CDR2 is SASEGT. The CDR3 runs 14 residues. As DNA, the CDR3 is TGTGCCAGCAGTGTGCAGGGCGGCAATCAGCCCCAGCATTTT. It is translated as CASSVQGGNQPQHF.

This chain connects TRBV28 to TRBJ1-2, with 9 bases identical to TRBD1. Germline values: CDR1 MDHEN, CDR2 SYDVKM. V shed 6 bases, J shed 8 bases, and the junction held 16 bases outside the gene matches. The CDR3 consists of 16 residues. Written as DNA, the CDR3 is TGTGCCAGCAGAAGGGTATTAGGGACAGGGTTTCGGGGCTACACCTTC. Translated: CASRRVLGTGFRGYTF.

The V gene is TRBV6-5, the J gene TRBJ2-2, with 7 bases aligning to TRBD1. Trimming removed 6 bases from V and 2 bases from J; junction bases left unmatched: 6. The CDR3 loop spans 15 amino acids. CDR1 is MNHEY, CDR2 SVGAGI, per germline. Here the CDR3 reads CASRAGTANTGELFF. The CDR3 DNA sequence: TGTGCCAGCAGGGCCGGGACAGCAAACACCGGGGAGCTGTTTTTT.

This CDR3 reads CAISKGDLNTEAFF. The CDR3 DNA is TGTGCCATCAGCAAGGGGGACCTGAACACTGAAGCTTTCTTT. The J gene is TRBJ1-1, the V gene TRBV10-3; a weak D match, TRBD1 (6 bases). The CDR3 has 14 amino acids. Trimming removed 6 bases from V and 0 bases from J, with 11 bases in between. The germline gives CDR1 ENHRY, CDR2 SYGVKD.

The rearrangement uses TRBV7-2 and TRBJ1-2, with D uncertain. V was pared by 7 bases and J by 5 bases, with 20 bases between. This CDR3 is 15 amino acids long. CDR1 is SGHTA and CDR2 is FQGNSA in the germline V gene. The CDR3 region has the DNA TGTGCCAGCACCGCCCGAATGGGTCGGATGTATGGCTACACCTTC. This gives the protein CASTARMGRMYGYTF.

The chain joins TRBV19 to TRBJ2-6, with D unresolved. The CDR3 is made up of 16 amino acids. CDR1 is LNHDA, CDR2 SQIVND, per germline (reference sequence). V dropped 5 bases and J dropped 1 base, with 12 bases sitting between them. CDR3: CASSHGGVSGANVLTF. The DNA of the CDR3 is TGTGCCAGTAGTCACGGCGGAGTTTCTGGGGCCAACGTCCTGACTTTC.

The J gene is TRBJ2-7, the V gene TRBV7-8; 7 bases match TRBD2. The ends lost 0 bases at V and 5 bases at J; junction bases unmatched: 1. The CDR3 covers 13 residues. CDR1 is SGHVS and CDR2 is FQNEAQ in the germline V gene. Here the CDR3 reads CASSLAGGDEQYF. The CDR3, as DNA: TGTGCCAGCAGCTTAGCGGGAGGGGACGAGCAGTACTTC.

This clone appeared once. This chain uses TRBV6-1 with TRBJ2-1; D gene uncertain. Looked up from germline, CDR1 is MNHNS and CDR2 is SASEGT. V was cut by 11 bases and J by 7 bases, with 9 bases left in between. This CDR3 is built from 10 residues. The CDR3 bases are TGTGCCTACGGACGGAATGAGCAGTTCTTC. Protein sequence: CAYGRNEQFF.

The rearrangement uses TRBV27 and TRBJ1-3; 7 bases match TRBD1. This CDR3 contains 15 residues. Looked up from germline, CDR1 is MNHEY and CDR2 is SMNVEV (reference sequence). The V gene end was trimmed by 5 bases and the J gene end by 4 bases; junction bases not matched to a gene: 8. The CDR3 DNA is TGTGCCAGCAGTCCTCGACAGGGAGTGGGAAACACCATATATTTT. Translation: CASSPRQGVGNTIYF.

This chain links TRBV5-1 with TRBJ2-3, with TRBD2 matching 13 bases. Germline-derived CDR1 and CDR2 are SGHRS and YFSETQ. Trimming at V came to 5 bases and at J to 2 bases, leaving 5 bases not matched to a gene. CDR3 size: 16 residues. The CDR3 nucleotides are TGCGCCAGCAGGAAGGGGACTAGCGGGGTCACAGATACGCAGTATTTT. This translates into CASRKGTSGVTDTQYF.

This CDR3 is CASSQDQRVDGYTF. As DNA, the CDR3 is TGCGCCAGCAGCCAAGATCAACGGGTTGATGGCTACACCTTC. The rearrangement uses TRBV4-1 and TRBJ1-2; D gene unclear. CDR3 length: 14 amino acids. V was trimmed by 0 bases and J by 6 bases, leaving 11 bases between them. Germline V gene data show CDR1 as MGHRA and CDR2 as YSYEKL.

This CDR3 reads CASSPLSQPDYGYTF. In nucleotides, the CDR3 is TGTGCCAGCAGCCCCCTGAGCCAACCGGACTATGGCTACACCTTC. The rearrangement links TRBV7-2 to TRBJ1-2; no clear D. The germline gives CDR1 SGHTA, CDR2 FQGNSA. The CDR3 sequence is 15 residues long. The V gene lost 5 bases and the J gene lost 3 bases, with 16 bases spanning the gap.

The gene calls are TRBV11-2 and TRBJ2-3; D may be TRBD2 (6 bases). V was clipped by 1 base and J by 2 bases, with 13 bases between them. Germline values: CDR1 SGHAT, CDR2 FQNNGV. This CDR3 spans 16 amino acids. The CDR3 coding sequence is TGTGCCAGCAGCTTAGGACTGCGGGGCCCCACAGATACGCAGTATTTT. Translating gives CASSLGLRGPTDTQYF.

This clone was seen more than once but under ten times. The chain joins TRBV20-1 to TRBJ1-2; D not resolved. The germline V and J ends were trimmed by 5 bases and 7 bases, with 8 bases remaining between them. This CDR3 comprises 10 residues. The germline gives CDR1 DFQATT, CDR2 SNEGSKA (reference sequence). The CDR3 sequence: CSAPEGGYTF. Written as DNA, the CDR3 is TGCAGTGCTCCGGAAGGTGGCTACACCTTC.

V usage is TRBV7-2 and J usage is TRBJ1-2, with TRBD1 as a possible D gene (5 bases). In germline, CDR1 is SGHTA, CDR2 FQGNSA. This CDR3 is 13 amino acids long. Trimming pared 1 base from V and 12 bases from J, leaving 15 bases between. CDR3 residues: CASSLGRDERNTF. CDR3 nucleotides: TGTGCCAGCAGCTTAGGGCGGGACGAAAGGAACACCTTC. Combining the CDR3 with reference TRBV7-2 and TRBJ1-2 gives the whole variable domain GAGVSQSPSNKVTEKGKDVELRCDPISGHTALYWYRQSLGQGLEFLIYFQGNSAPDKSGLPSDRFSAERTGGSVSTLTIQRTQQEDSAVYLCASSLGRDERNTFGSGTRLTVV.

This chain connects TRBV29-1 to TRBJ2-7; possible D gene TRBD1, 5 bases. The germline gives CDR1 SQVTM, CDR2 ANQGSEA. This CDR3 region has 12 residues. Deletions cut 4 bases from V and 6 bases from J, with 13 bases between. The CDR3 spells CSVAQGQSEQYF. The CDR3, as DNA: TGCAGCGTTGCCCAAGGACAAAGCGAGCAGTACTTC.

The chain is built from TRBV30 and TRBJ1-1; D not certain. There are 13 residues in the CDR3. The germline V gene encodes CDR1 GTSNPN and CDR2 SVGIG (reference sequence). With 4 bases removed from V and 4 bases from J, the gap between germline ends came to 13 bases. DNA of the CDR3: TGTGCCTGGATCTCTCAATCGGGCACTGAAGCTTTCTTT. This gives the protein CAWISQSGTEAFF. Using reference TRBV30 and TRBJ1-1 for the parts outside the CDR3, the full variable domain is SQTIHQWPATLVQPVGSPLSLECTVEGTSNPNLYWYRQAAGRGLQLLFYSVGIGQISSEVPQNLSASRPQDRQFILSSKKLLLSDSGFYLCAWISQSGTEAFFGQGTRLTVV.

V and J are TRBV6-5 and TRBJ1-1; TRBD1 agrees at 8 bases. The CDR3 sequence is 12 residues long. The germline V gene encodes CDR1 MNHEY and CDR2 SVGAGI. J gave up 11 bases and V 8 bases, and 10 bases lay outside the gene matches. CDR3 coding DNA: TGTGCCAGCCAGGGGGCCACTTGGATGGCTTTCTTT. It encodes CASQGATWMAFF.

CDR3 DNA sequence: TGTGCCAGCAGAAATCCGGGACTAGCGGAGAGCTCCTACAATGAGCAGTTCTTC. It is translated as CASRNPGLAESSYNEQFF. The V gene is TRBV7-8, the J gene TRBJ2-1; 11 nucleotides match TRBD2. CDR1 and CDR2 (germline): SGHVS, FQNEAQ. J gave up 0 bases and V 6 bases, and 10 bases lay outside the gene matches. This CDR3 is built from 18 residues.

CDR3 nucleotide sequence: TGCGCCAGCAGCCAAGGGACTAGCGGGCCGCGAGGCGCAGATACGCAGTATTTT. Translation gives CASSQGTSGPRGADTQYF. V and J are TRBV4-1 and TRBJ2-3, with TRBD2 matching over 11 bases. CDR3 length: 18 residues. CDR1 is MGHRA and CDR2 is YSYEKL in the germline V gene. V lost 1 base to trimming and J lost 4 bases; unmatched junction nucleotides: 10.

The genes are TRBV11-3 and TRBJ2-3; D might be TRBD1 (6 bases). The CDR3 runs 16 residues. Germline V gene lookup returns CDR1 SGHNT and CDR2 YENEEA. V lost 3 bases and J 0 bases, leaving 13 bases between the germline ends. The CDR3 reads CASSLGAPGSTDTQYF. The DNA of the CDR3 is TGTGCCAGCAGCTTGGGGGCTCCCGGGAGCACAGATACGCAGTATTTT.

J is TRBJ1-2 and V is TRBV5-1; no clear D. Germline CDR1 is SGHRS and CDR2 is YFSETQ. This CDR3 is 13 amino acids long. V lost 1 base to trimming and J lost 8 bases, with 12 bases between them. CDR3 coding DNA: TGCGCCAGCAGCTTGTTTCCGGCGGACGGCTACACCTTC. Translated: CASSLFPADGYTF.

The V call is TRBV15, the J call TRBJ1-5, with D perhaps matching TRBD1 (5 bases). The CDR3 is 14 residues long. Trimming shortened V by 0 bases and J by 4 bases, and 7 bases separated the two germline ends. The germline gives CDR1 LNHNV, CDR2 YYDKDF (reference sequence). CDR3: CATSRDRDNQPQHF. DNA of the CDR3: TGTGCCACCAGCAGAGACAGGGATAATCAGCCCCAGCATTTT.

The chain links TRBV2 to TRBJ2-3, with D unresolved. Per germline, CDR1 SNHLY and CDR2 FYNNEI. The CDR3 spans 12 residues. V gave up 8 bases and J gave up 1 base, with 7 bases separating them. The CDR3 DNA follows: TGTGCCAGCCACCTGGGCACAGATACGCAGTATTTT. It specifies CASHLGTDTQYF. The variable domain in full, with the rest retrieved from reference TRBV2 and TRBJ2-3, is EPEVTQTPSHQVTQMGQEVILRCVPISNHLYFYWYRQILGQKVEFLVSFYNNEISEKSEIFDDQFSVERPDGSNFTLKIRSTKLEDSAMYFCASHLGTDTQYFGPGTRLTVL.

This sequence joins TRBV6-5 and TRBJ2-1; TRBD2 agrees at 7 bases. After removal of 5 bases from V and 0 bases from J, the junction contained 4 bases not matched to a gene. Germline CDR1 and CDR2: MNHEY and SVGAGI. The CDR3 contains 15 residues. This chain's CDR3 is CASSHERGSYNEQFF. CDR3 sequence (DNA): TGTGCCAGCAGTCACGAGCGGGGCTCCTACAATGAGCAGTTCTTC.

The chain combines TRBV6-6 with TRBJ2-2; D possibly uses TRBD1 or TRBD2 (5 bases each). Trimming removed 2 bases from V and 7 bases from J, with 11 bases in between. This CDR3 is 14 amino acids long. The V gene's germline CDR1 is MNHNY and CDR2 SVGAGI (reference sequence). CDR3 bases: TGTGCCAGCAGTTACGGGCAGGGAGTCGGGGAGCTGTTTTTT. Translation gives CASSYGQGVGELFF.

The V and J genes are TRBV4-2 and TRBJ2-1; 7 bases line up with TRBD2. With 0 bases clipped from V and 2 bases from J, the junction kept 4 bases outside the gene matches. Germline lookup yields CDR1 LGHNA and CDR2 YNFKEQ. The CDR3 runs 16 residues. The CDR3 sequence is CASSQEAGDTYNEQFF. CDR3 nucleotide sequence: TGTGCCAGCAGCCAAGAGGCGGGAGACACCTACAATGAGCAGTTCTTC.